This TCR beta chain was identified during a study of blood T cell repertoires in COVID-19. The CDR3 contains 16 residues. Germline-derived CDR1 and CDR2 are MNHEY and SVGAGI. Trimming removed 2 bases from V and 6 bases from J; junction bases left unmatched: 3. Original processing methods: Amplification of reference gene primers was used by the study to estimate nucleated cell counts. The assay was immunoSEQ multiplex PCR, and TCRdb's table has in-frame clones only and misses some. V and J calls plus clone size are reproduced from that table; the DNA served to infer D and trimming. This sample has some 530,000 clones, with less than 90% found just once. Cohorts were determined from participant-reported clinical history.

This chain uses TRBV6-5 with TRBJ1-6, with 11 bases identical to TRBD1. The TCR sequence derives from a woman in her fifties or sixties who had recovered from COVID-19. Sequencing input: PBMCs or T cells enriched from blood (not recorded which). DNA of the CDR3: TGTGCCAGCAGTTACAGTGGGACAGGGGGTAATTCACCCCTCCACTTT. Translation gives CASSYSGTGGNSPLHF.